The 25 T cell receptor beta chains given below trace back to one sample, sequenced in a study of Graves' ophthalmopathy and Graves' hyperthyroidism. Amplified material comprised TCR beta CDR3 regions derived from RNA transcripts. An opening RT-PCR round employed HTBI primers and preceded a second-round multiplex PCR. One entry per CDR3 protein results from TCRdb running MiXCR on the multiplex PCR reads. The table records a few hundred thousand distinct CDR3 sequences, 15% to 20% of them present only once. Specimen: peripheral blood. The source of these receptors is an adult man with Graves' ophthalmopathy.

This clonotype was recorded at least ten times. DNA of the CDR3: TGTGCCAGCAGACTGGGACCCCGGTCGTTCCAGCCCCAGCATTTT. Translated: CASRLGPRSFQPQHF. The J gene is TRBJ1-5, the V gene TRBV12-3 or TRBV12-4; a weak D match, TRBD1 (5 bases). Trimming shortened V by 6 bases and J by 7 bases, and 19 bases separated the two germline ends. The CDR3 contains 15 residues.

In regard to this clonotype: Mismatch with germline at one junction end may stem from a read error. The chain employs TRBV19 and TRBJ2-2; D not certain. The CDR3 is made up of 15 amino acids. Germline V lookup: CDR1 LNHDA, CDR2 SQIVND (reference sequence). The CDR3, as DNA: TGTACCAGTAGCACGTGGATGGGGAACACCGGGGAGCTGTTTTTT. Protein: CTSSTWMGNTGELFF.

This clonotype was counted a few times. CDR3 amino acids: CASSFDRGAYEQYF. The CDR3, as DNA: TGTGCCAGCAGTTTTGACAGGGGTGCCTACGAGCAGTACTTC. The rearrangement joins TRBV6-5 to TRBJ2-7; 8 bases are a match to TRBD1. The CDR3 consists of 14 residues. V dropped 4 bases and J dropped 2; count of bases not matched to a gene: 4. Germline CDR1 and CDR2: MNHEY and SVGAGI.

This clonotype was counted many times. This CDR3 is CSVAGTRAFF. The CDR3 DNA is TGCAGCGTTGCCGGCACCCGGGCTTTCTTT. The chain combines TRBV29-1 with TRBJ1-1; D not certain. The length of the CDR3 is 10 residues. Trimming left V 4 bases short and J 11 bases short, with 11 bases between. Germline CDR1 and CDR2: SQVTM and ANQGSEA.

This clonotype was observed many times. This chain joins TRBV5-8 and TRBJ2-7, with a possible D match to TRBD1 (6 bases). The germline V gene encodes CDR1 SGHTS and CDR2 YDEGEE. The V end lost 5 bases, the J end lost 4 bases, and 10 bases lay between the germline ends. This CDR3 contains 12 residues. The CDR3 coding sequence is TGTGCCAGCAGAAAACAGGGATACGAGCAGTACTTC. Its translation: CASRKQGYEQYF.

This clonotype has at least ten counts. This rearrangement joins TRBV7-9 to TRBJ2-7; the D is unclear. This CDR3 comprises 14 residues. Germline loops: CDR1 SEHNR, CDR2 FQNEAQ (reference sequence). Trimming left V 0 bases short and J 0 bases short, with 6 bases between. The CDR3 nucleotides are TGTGCCAGCAGCTTAGCGATTGACTCCTACGAGCAGTACTTC. This gives the protein CASSLAIDSYEQYF.

This clonotype occurred many times. The chain carries TRBV30 and TRBJ2-7; D call uncertain. Germline-derived CDR1 and CDR2 are GTSNPN and SVGIG (reference sequence). The CDR3 is 13 residues long. V was pared by 0 bases and J by 3 bases, with 9 bases between. DNA of the CDR3: TGTGCCTGGAGTGTTGGGGTGGGCTACGAGCAGTACTTC. The encoded protein is CAWSVGVGYEQYF.

This clonotype was picked up many times. The chain carries TRBV12-3 or TRBV12-4 and TRBJ2-7, with D uncertain. The V and J ends lost 4 bases and 3 bases respectively, with 13 bases between them. The CDR3 runs to 14 residues. CDR3 protein: CASSSPDALYEQYF. The CDR3 coding sequence is TGTGCCAGCAGTTCGCCGGACGCTCTCTACGAGCAGTACTTC.

The sample holds many counts of this clonotype. The V gene is TRBV20-1, the J gene TRBJ2-7; D unclear. V lost 6 bases and J lost 2, with 11 bases in between. Germline V gene lookup returns CDR1 DFQATT and CDR2 SNEGSKA (reference sequence). This CDR3 is built from 12 residues. The CDR3 spells CSARLNTYEQYF. CDR3 bases: TGCAGTGCAAGACTGAATACCTACGAGCAGTACTTC.

In its sample, this clonotype was seen many times. The chain is built from TRBV11-2 and TRBJ1-1, with 8 bases matching TRBD1. Germline CDR1 and CDR2: SGHAT and FQNNGV. J was trimmed by 11 bases and V by 8 bases; bases with no gene match: 16. The CDR3 is made up of 14 amino acids. The CDR3 is CASRSGRGQRSAFF. The CDR3, as DNA: TGTGCCAGCCGCTCTGGCAGGGGGCAGAGGTCGGCTTTCTTT.

This clonotype was observed at least ten times. The chain recombines TRBV6-5 with TRBJ2-7; TRBD1 is a possible D gene (6 bases). The CDR3 spans 13 residues. From germline, CDR1 is MNHEY and CDR2 SVGAGI. V dropped 2 bases and J dropped 13 bases, with 18 bases sitting between them. Here the CDR3 reads CASSYRQHEGEYF. The DNA of the CDR3 is TGTGCCAGCAGTTACAGACAGCATGAGGGGGAATACTTC.

There are a few counts of this clonotype. This may be a read error, as it is one base from a much larger clone. The rearrangement joins TRBV5-1 to TRBJ1-1; no firm D call. The CDR3 is 15 amino acids. Germline loops: CDR1 SGHRS, CDR2 YFSETQ. This CDR3 is CVSSPARLANTEAFF. The CDR3 nucleotides read TGCGTCAGCAGCCCGGCGCGGTTGGCTAACACTGAAGCTTTCTTT.

This chain joins TRBV30 and TRBJ1-5; 8 bases line up with TRBD1. With 4 bases clipped from V and 2 bases from J, the junction kept 1 base outside the gene matches. The CDR3 loop spans 13 amino acids. The germline V gene encodes CDR1 GTSNPN and CDR2 SVGIG (reference sequence). The CDR3 sequence is CAWKDRGNQPQHF. The CDR3 DNA follows: TGTGCCTGGAAGGACAGGGGCAATCAGCCCCAGCATTTT. Looking up the rest from reference TRBV30 and TRBJ1-5 gives the full variable domain: SQTIHQWPATLVQPVGSPLSLECTVEGTSNPNLYWYRQAAGRGLQLLFYSVGIGQISSEVPQNLSASRPQDRQFILSSKKLLLSDSGFYLCAWKDRGNQPQHFGDGTRLSIL.

This clonotype was counted many times. V and J are TRBV7-8 and TRBJ1-5, with 7 bases identical to TRBD1. Trimming cost V 1 base and J 3 bases; bases outside gene matches: 3. This CDR3 has 15 residues. CDR1 and CDR2 from the germline V gene are SGHVS and FQNEAQ. CDR3 in DNA: TGTGCCAGCAGCTTAGGGGGACAGAACAATCAGCCCCAGCATTTT. Translated, it gives CASSLGGQNNQPQHF.

This clonotype was counted at least ten times. V and J are TRBV19 and TRBJ2-7; 7 bases map to TRBD1. V dropped 4 bases and J dropped 0; count of bases not matched to a gene: 9. This CDR3 comprises 16 residues. Germline values: CDR1 LNHDA, CDR2 SQIVND (reference sequence). The CDR3 loop is CASSTTYRGPSYEQYF. The CDR3 DNA is TGTGCCAGTAGTACCACCTACAGGGGACCCTCCTACGAGCAGTACTTC. The complete variable domain, with remaining parts taken from reference TRBV19 and TRBJ2-7, reads DGGITQSPKYLFRKEGQNVTLSCEQNLNHDAMYWYRQDPGQGLRLIYYSQIVNDFQKGDIAEGYSVSREKKESFPLTVTSAQKNPTAFYLCASSTTYRGPSYEQYFGPGTRLTVT.

This clonotype was recorded a few times. The genes are TRBV15 and TRBJ1-6; no definite D call. The CDR3 spans 13 residues. The germline V gene has CDR1 LNHNV and CDR2 YYDKDF (reference sequence). The V end lost 8 bases, the J end lost 0 bases, and 5 bases lay between the germline ends. The CDR3 coding sequence is TGTGCCACCCGAACCTCCTATAATTCACCCCTCCACTTT. This codes for CATRTSYNSPLHF.

This clonotype was seen repeatedly, ten times or more. The chain recombines TRBV29-1 with TRBJ2-7; 11 bases fit TRBD1. From germline, CDR1 is SQVTM and CDR2 ANQGSEA. CDR3 size: 12 residues. CDR3 in amino acids: CRVDRGLYEQYF. Written as DNA, the CDR3 is TGCAGAGTGGACAGGGGGCTTTACGAGCAGTACTTC.

This clonotype has at least ten counts. The chain joins TRBV29-1 to TRBJ2-2, with a weak D call TRBD2 (7 bases). The germline V gene encodes CDR1 SQVTM and CDR2 ANQGSEA. The CDR3 has 14 residues. The germline V and J ends were trimmed by 4 bases and 5 bases, with 14 bases remaining between them. The CDR3, as DNA: TGCAGCGTTGTAGGGGGGGTAGGGACCGGGGAGCTGTTTTTT. Amino acids: CSVVGGVGTGELFF.

This clonotype was observed at least ten times. The rearrangement joins TRBV30 to TRBJ1-1, with D tentatively TRBD1 (6 bases). V dropped 6 bases and J dropped 0 bases, with 8 bases sitting between them. This CDR3 contains 12 residues. The germline gives CDR1 GTSNPN, CDR2 SVGIG (reference sequence). In nucleotides, the CDR3 is TGTGCCTGTGACAGGCTGAACACTGAAGCTTTCTTT. It specifies CACDRLNTEAFF.

This clonotype was seen at least ten times. J is TRBJ1-5 and V is TRBV2, with unresolved D. This CDR3 comprises 12 residues. V was clipped by 8 bases and J by 2 bases, with 7 bases between them. Germline V CDR1 and CDR2: SNHLY, FYNNEI. The CDR3 here is CASEGGNQPQHF. The CDR3 bases are TGTGCCAGCGAGGGTGGCAATCAGCCCCAGCATTTT.

The sample holds many counts of this clonotype. As DNA, the CDR3 is TGTGCCAGCAGTTCAGCCCCCCCAGGGAAGGGCTACGAGCAGTACTTC. This sequence encodes CASSSAPPGKGYEQYF. The chain has TRBV6-5 and TRBJ2-7; the D gene is possibly TRBD1 (5 bases). Trimming left V 4 bases short and J 3 bases short, with 19 bases between. The germline V gene encodes CDR1 MNHEY and CDR2 SVGAGI. The CDR3 spans 16 residues.

This clonotype was recorded many times. A junction end diverges from the germline sequence, so it may reflect a read error. The V call is TRBV11-2, the J call TRBJ2-2; maybe TRBD2 (5 bases). Germline V gene sequence: CDR1 SGHAT, CDR2 FQNNGV. This CDR3 has 16 amino acids. DNA of the CDR3: TGCGCCAGCAGCACACGACCGGGGTTTAATACCGGGGAGCTGTTTTTT. Its translation is CASSTRPGFNTGELFF. The full variable domain, with the rest looked up from reference TRBV11-2 and TRBJ2-2, is EAGVAQSPRYKIIEKRQSVAFWCNPISGHATLYWYQQILGQGPKLLIQFQNNGVVDDSQLPKDRFSAERLKGVDSTLKIQPAKLEDSAVYLCASSTRPGFNTGELFFGEGSRLTVL.

This clonotype was detected a few times. This chain uses TRBV2 with TRBJ1-1; D call uncertain. The CDR3 is made up of 11 amino acids. V was pared by 9 bases and J by 1 base, with 6 bases between. Germline CDR1 is SNHLY and CDR2 is FYNNEI. The CDR3 loop reads CARKSNTEAFF. For the CDR3, the DNA is TGTGCCAGAAAATCGAACACTGAAGCTTTCTTT.

This clonotype was picked up many times. CDR3 nucleotides: TGTGCCAGCAGCCAAGAGAGGTCTTCTGGGGCCAACGTCCTGACTTTC. Translating gives CASSQERSSGANVLTF. The chain joins TRBV3-1 to TRBJ2-6; no definite D call. This CDR3 region has 16 residues. From germline, CDR1 is LGHDT and CDR2 YNNKEL (reference sequence). V lost 0 bases and J 1 base, leaving 7 bases between the germline ends.

This clonotype was observed a few times. The gene calls are TRBV30 and TRBJ2-6; no firm D call. The CDR3 has 15 residues. The germline CDR1 and CDR2 sequences are GTSNPN and SVGIG (reference sequence). V was cut by 4 bases and J by 3 bases, with 13 bases left in between. The CDR3: CAWKFWGIGANVLTF. The CDR3 DNA is TGTGCCTGGAAGTTCTGGGGTATTGGGGCCAACGTCCTGACTTTC.